Listed below are T cell receptor beta chains from one sample, sequenced in a study of cytomegalovirus exposure and HLA in healthy donors. Generated by immunoSEQ multiplex PCR, the TCRdb table keeps only in-frame clones and is missing some. The sample consists of around 100,000 clones, more than 70% of them appearing once. Material: PBMCs. Receptor source: a male donor in good health and CMV-seropositive. The CDR3 runs from the conserved cysteine through the conserved F or W. The D gene is left open where the match is weak. Clone size, where shown, is once, few, many, or a class for clones that have expanded.

>TRBJ2-2|TRBV7-2|-|-
CASSAAPSFNGELFF
TGTGCCAGCAGCGCGGCACCGAGTTTTAACGGGGAGCTGTTTTTT
>TRBJ2-7|TRBV6-6|-|-
CASSYFAGESYEQYF
TGTGCCAGCAGTTATTTTGCAGGCGAGAGTTACGAGCAGTACTTC
>TRBJ2-7|TRBV7-8|-|-
CASSPRGRTNGEQYF
TGTGCCAGCAGCCCCAGGGGCCGGACAAACGGCGAGCAGTACTTC
>TRBJ2-7|TRBV27|TRBD2|-
CASSWTGTSSGYEQYF
TGTGCCAGCAGTTGGACCGGGACTAGTTCGGGCTACGAGCAGTACTTC
>TRBJ1-1|TRBV19|TRBD1|few
CASETGAATEAFF
TGTGCCAGCGAGACAGGGGCGGCGACTGAAGCTTTCTTT
>TRBJ1-4|TRBV28|TRBD1|-
CASSLRTGDNEKLFF
TGTGCCAGCAGTTTAAGGACAGGGGATAATGAAAAACTGTTTTTT
>TRBJ1-5|TRBV28|-|-
CASSLSGYNQPQHF
TGTGCCAGCAGTTTGTCGGGTTACAATCAGCCCCAGCATTTT
>TRBJ2-4|TRBV21-1|-|-
CASSKGAGGIQNIQYF
TGTGCCAGCAGCAAAGGAGCGGGGGGAATTCAAAACATTCAGTACTTC
>TRBJ2-1|TRBV6-5|TRBD2|-
CASRGLAGVYNEQFF
TGTGCCAGCAGAGGACTAGCGGGAGTGTACAATGAGCAGTTCTTC
>TRBJ2-7|TRBV4-1|-|-
CASSQTPGIAPYEQYF
TGCGCCAGCAGCCAAACCCCCGGGATAGCCCCATACGAGCAGTACTTC
>TRBJ1-1|TRBV29-1|-|-
CSVAAGASTEAFF
TGCAGCGTTGCAGCAGGGGCGAGCACTGAAGCTTTCTTT
>TRBJ1-1|TRBV7-9|-|few
CASRGFPNTEAFF
TGTGCCAGTAGGGGCTTCCCGAACACTGAAGCTTTCTTT
>TRBJ1-1|TRBV30|-|-
CAWSATGTEAFF
TGTGCCTGGAGTGCGACCGGGACAGAAGCTTTCTTT
>TRBJ1-5|TRBV28|-|-
CASRDSILYSNQPQHF
TGTGCCAGCAGGGACAGTATACTTTATAGCAATCAGCCCCAGCATTTT
>TRBJ2-3|TRBV7-6|TRBD2|-
CASSLTPSGFTDTQYF
TGTGCCAGCAGCTTAACTCCTAGCGGATTCACAGATACGCAGTATTTT
>TRBJ2-5|TRBV7-9|-|-
CASSLYETQYF
TGTGCCAGCAGCTTATATGAGACCCAGTACTTC
>TRBJ2-7|TRBV6-6|TRBD1|-
CASSYQTGGAPYEQYF
TGTGCCAGCAGTTACCAGACAGGGGGAGCCCCCTACGAGCAGTACTTC
>TRBJ1-6|TRBV9|-|few
CASSGLQGIGVSPLHF
TGTGCCAGCAGCGGATTACAGGGTATCGGTGTTTCACCCCTCCACTTT
>TRBJ2-5|TRBV2|TRBD1|-
CASQESTGGETQYF
TGTGCCAGCCAAGAATCGACAGGGGGGGAGACCCAGTACTTC
>TRBJ2-7|TRBV27|TRBD1|-
CASSFNRGYEQYF
TGTGCCAGCAGTTTTAACAGGGGCTACGAGCAGTACTTC
>TRBJ1-5|TRBV7-9|-|-
CSSSVSNQPQHF
TGTTCCAGCAGCGTAAGCAATCAGCCCCAGCATTTT
>TRBJ2-3|TRBV5-1|-|once
CASSLLARGVDDTQYF
TGCGCCAGCAGCTTGCTCGCTAGGGGTGTCGACGATACGCAGTATTTT
>TRBJ2-5|TRBV29-1|-|-
CSAGGGSGETQYF
TGCAGCGCTGGAGGTGGGAGTGGAGAGACCCAGTACTTC
>TRBJ2-7|TRBV25-1|-|few
CAGHRVRQYF
TGTGCCGGCCACAGGGTCCGGCAGTACTTC
>TRBJ2-1|TRBV4-2|-|-
CASSYRGSLSYNEQFF
TGTGCCAGCAGCTATAGGGGGTCCCTCTCCTACAATGAGCAGTTCTTC
>TRBJ2-1|TRBV25-1|-|-
CASRPIKGNEQFF
TGTGCCAGCAGACCTATAAAGGGGAATGAGCAGTTCTTC
>TRBJ2-5|TRBV2|-|few
CASIRSTDRKQETQYF
TGTGCCAGCATTCGGTCTACAGACAGAAAACAAGAGACCCAGTACTTC
>TRBJ2-7|TRBV7-9|TRBD1|-
CASSPRDRGLFEQYF
TGTGCCAGCAGCCCCAGGGACAGGGGGCTGTTCGAGCAGTACTTC
>TRBJ2-3|TRBV5-4|-|-
CASSLVASDTQYF
TGTGCCAGCAGCTTGGTCGCGTCGGATACGCAGTATTTT
>TRBJ2-2|TRBV7-3|TRBD1|-
CASSSTTGGDGELFF
TGTGCCAGCAGCTCTACGACAGGGGGGGACGGGGAGCTGTTTTTT
>TRBJ1-1|TRBV10-1|-|-
CASSERPPRSGTEAFF
TGCGCCAGCAGTGAGAGGCCCCCACGGAGTGGCACTGAAGCTTTCTTT
>TRBJ2-7|TRBV27|-|-
CASSFGEPEQYF
TGTGCCAGCAGTTTCGGGGAACCCGAGCAGTACTTC
>TRBJ2-3|TRBV9|TRBD2|once
CASSTGLAGGAQYF
TGTGCCAGCAGCACCGGACTAGCGGGAGGGGCGCAGTATTTT
>TRBJ2-2|TRBV19|TRBD1|-
CASSTHPRGKNTGELFF
TGTGCCAGTAGTACCCATCCCAGGGGGAAGAACACCGGGGAGCTGTTTTTT
>TRBJ2-5|TRBV11-2|-|-
CASTSRGGETQYF
TGTGCCAGCACCTCGAGGGGGGGAGAGACCCAGTACTTC
>TRBJ2-6|TRBV27|-|-
CASSIARGFSGANVLTF
TGTGCCAGCAGCATTGCCCGCGGGTTCTCTGGGGCCAACGTCCTGACTTTC
>TRBJ1-2|TRBV9|-|-
CASSVAGGLDYGYTF
TGTGCCAGCAGCGTAGCGGGTGGACTGGACTATGGCTACACCTTC
>TRBJ1-5|TRBV6-6|TRBD1|-
CASSYTGGQPQHF
TGTGCCAGCAGTTATACAGGGGGTCAGCCCCAGCATTTT
>TRBJ2-1|TRBV9|TRBD2|-
CASSGLTSGVEQFF
TGTGCCAGCAGCGGACTTACTAGCGGGGTTGAGCAGTTCTTC
>TRBJ1-5|TRBV14|-|-
CASSQDSMRIHQPQHF
TGTGCCAGCAGCCAAGATTCGATGCGAATTCATCAGCCCCAGCATTTT
>TRBJ2-1|TRBV7-9|-|few
CASSLEQGLNEQFF
TGTGCCAGCAGCTTAGAACAGGGACTAAATGAGCAGTTCTTC
>TRBJ1-2|TRBV2|-|-
CASGDTSYGYTF
TGTGCCAGCGGGGACACCTCCTATGGCTACACCTTC
>TRBJ1-4|TRBV4-1|TRBD1|-
CASSFTGEAGNEKLFF
TGCGCCAGCAGCTTCACAGGGGAAGCTGGTAATGAAAAACTGTTTTTT
>TRBJ2-3|TRBV7-2|-|once
CASSLDSTDTQYF
TGTGCCAGCAGCTTGGACAGTACAGATACGCAGTATTTT
>TRBJ2-5|TRBV5-4|TRBD2|-
CASSFAGGIIIKETQYF
TGTGCCAGCAGCTTTGCGGGGGGGATTATAATCAAAGAGACCCAGTACTTC
>TRBJ1-5|TRBV6-1|-|-
CASSEIGGSNQPQHF
TGTGCCAGCAGTGAAATCGGGGGGTCAAATCAGCCCCAGCATTTT
>TRBJ2-2|TRBV6-5|TRBD1|once
CASRLQGADTGELFF
TGTGCCAGCAGACTACAGGGGGCAGACACCGGGGAGCTGTTTTTT
>TRBJ1-5|TRBV10-3|TRBD1|-
CAKGEDRGYSNQPQHF
TGTGCCAAAGGAGAGGACAGGGGATATAGCAATCAGCCCCAGCATTTT
>TRBJ1-2|TRBV27|-|-
CASSTGLQGYGYTF
TGTGCCAGCAGTACGGGCCTCCAGGGCTATGGCTACACCTTC
>TRBJ2-3|TRBV5-1|-|-
CASSLPVASGTDTQYF
TGCGCCAGCAGCCTCCCGGTGGCTAGCGGCACAGATACGCAGTATTTT
>TRBJ2-1|TRBV10-2|TRBD2|once
CASGLAGANEQFF
TGCGCCAGCGGACTAGCGGGAGCTAATGAGCAGTTCTTC